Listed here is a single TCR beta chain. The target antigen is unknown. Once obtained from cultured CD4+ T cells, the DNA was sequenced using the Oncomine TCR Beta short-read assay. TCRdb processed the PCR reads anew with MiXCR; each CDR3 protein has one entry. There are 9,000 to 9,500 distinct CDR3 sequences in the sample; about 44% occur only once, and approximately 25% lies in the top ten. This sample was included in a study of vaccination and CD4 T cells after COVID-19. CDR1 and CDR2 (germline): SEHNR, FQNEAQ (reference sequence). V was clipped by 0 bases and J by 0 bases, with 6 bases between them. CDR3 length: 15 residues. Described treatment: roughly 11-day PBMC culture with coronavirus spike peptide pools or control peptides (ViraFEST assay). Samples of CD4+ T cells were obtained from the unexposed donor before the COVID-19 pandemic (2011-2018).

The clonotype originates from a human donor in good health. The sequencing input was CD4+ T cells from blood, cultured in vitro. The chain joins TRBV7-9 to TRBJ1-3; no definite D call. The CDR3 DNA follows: TGTGCCAGCAGCTTAGCCGGCTCCTCTGGAAACACCATATATTTT. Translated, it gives CASSLAGSSGNTIYF.